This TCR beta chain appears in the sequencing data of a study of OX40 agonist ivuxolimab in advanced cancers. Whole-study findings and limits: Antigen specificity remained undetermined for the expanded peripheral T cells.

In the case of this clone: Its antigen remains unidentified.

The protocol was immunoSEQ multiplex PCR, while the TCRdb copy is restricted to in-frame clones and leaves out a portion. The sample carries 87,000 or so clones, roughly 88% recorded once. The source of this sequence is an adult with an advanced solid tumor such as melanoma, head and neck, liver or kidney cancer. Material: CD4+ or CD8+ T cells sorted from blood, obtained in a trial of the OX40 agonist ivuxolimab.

The CDR3 sequence is CATSRDESQETQYF. CDR3 coding DNA: TGTGCCACCAGCAGAGATGAAAGCCAAGAGACCCAGTACTTC. This chain joins TRBV15 and TRBJ2-5; D is undetermined. This CDR3 region has 14 residues. The V gene lost 0 bases and the J gene lost 1 base, with 6 bases spanning the gap. Germline CDR1 is LNHNV and CDR2 is YYDKDF (reference sequence).